The 3 T cell receptor beta chains in this list originate from one sample, sequenced in a study of T cell changes during pregnancy in multiple sclerosis. The repertoire was sequenced with immunoSEQ multiplex PCR; TCRdb's copy has only in-frame clones and lacks some. The repertoire consists of some 37,000 clones, with about 91% occurring once and the leading ten covering 9.5% to 13%. Material: CD8+ T cells from peripheral blood mononuclear cells, obtained after pregnancy. The receptors come from a female donor with multiple sclerosis, enrolled in a pregnancy study.

CDR3 region: CASSLGWASGSYEQYF. The CDR3 DNA follows: TGTGCCAGCAGTTTGGGGTGGGCTAGCGGCTCCTACGAGCAGTACTTC. The chain uses TRBV28 and TRBJ2-7; 7 bases match TRBD2. The V segment lost 3 bases and the J segment 0 bases; nucleotides outside the gene matches: 8. The CDR3 sequence is 16 residues long. The germline V gene encodes CDR1 MDHEN and CDR2 SYDVKM. Looking up the rest from reference TRBV28 and TRBJ2-7 gives the full variable domain: DVKVTQSSRYLVKRTGEKVFLECVQDMDHENMFWYRQDPGLGLRLIYFSYDVKMKEKGDIPEGYSVSREKKERFSLILESASTNQTSMYLCASSLGWASGSYEQYFGPGTRLTVT.

The V and J genes are TRBV27 and TRBJ1-2, with D possibly being TRBD1 (6 bases). V gave up 5 bases and J gave up 0 bases, with 13 bases separating them. Germline values: CDR1 MNHEY, CDR2 SMNVEV (reference sequence). The CDR3 length is 15 residues. CDR3 sequence reads: CASSKGHPTNYGYTF. The CDR3 region has the DNA TGTGCCAGCAGTAAGGGACACCCTACTAACTATGGCTACACCTTC.

The chain joins TRBV5-1 to TRBJ2-1, with 10 bases lining up with TRBD1. CDR3 size: 16 residues. CDR1 SGHRS and CDR2 YFSETQ come from the germline V gene. J was trimmed by 7 bases and V by 1 base; bases with no gene match: 8. The CDR3 bases are TGCGCCAGCAGCTTGACCGGGACAGGGGTCAGAAATGAGCAGTTCTTC. Its translation is CASSLTGTGVRNEQFF.